Presented here are 14 T cell receptor beta chains from one specimen sequenced in a study of T-cell memory formation after mild COVID-19. TCRdb reanalysed the 5' RACE reads using MiXCR and keeps one entry per CDR3 protein. The repertoire holds roughly 620,000 distinct CDR3 sequences, with more than 15% as singletons. Sequenced: PBMCs or a T cell subset sorted from them (not recorded which). These receptors were taken from an adult woman who had mild COVID-19 (a few samples of this study predate the infection). Cell type and time point are not known.

This clonotype has a single count. J is TRBJ1-2 and V is TRBV4-1; possible D gene TRBD1, 6 bases. Germline-derived CDR1 and CDR2 are MGHRA and YSYEKL. V lost 3 bases and J 4 bases, leaving 15 bases between the germline ends. This CDR3 has 15 amino acids. The CDR3 sequence: CASSQVGGSLYGYTF. CDR3 bases: TGCGCCAGCAGCCAGGTGGGGGGCAGTCTCTATGGCTACACCTTC.

The genes are TRBV27 and TRBJ2-7; 13 bases line up with TRBD2. From germline, CDR1 is MNHEY and CDR2 SMNVEV (reference sequence). The CDR3 has 21 residues. After removal of 1 base from V and 4 bases from J, the junction contained 19 bases not matched to a gene. The CDR3: CASSLYPPGLAGVLPNYEQYF. Written as DNA, the CDR3 is TGTGCCAGCAGTTTATATCCCCCTGGACTAGCGGGAGTTTTACCTAATTACGAGCAGTACTTC.

The chain joins TRBV7-8 to TRBJ2-7, with TRBD2 as a possible D gene (6 bases). CDR3 length: 16 residues. V was clipped by 4 bases and J by 0 bases, with 16 bases between them. In germline, CDR1 is SGHVS, CDR2 FQNEAQ. The CDR3 sequence: CASSSPRRGGSYEQYF. CDR3 DNA: TGTGCCAGCAGCTCACCCAGACGGGGAGGCTCCTACGAGCAGTACTTC.

The sample holds a few counts of this clonotype. V gene TRBV7-9 combines with J gene TRBJ2-7; D is possibly TRBD2 (5 bases). Germline V gene data show CDR1 as SEHNR and CDR2 as FQNEAQ (reference sequence). The CDR3 runs to 12 residues. V was clipped by 5 bases and J by 3 bases, with 8 bases between them. CDR3 DNA sequence: TGTGCCAGCAGCGCCCGGGACTACGAGCAGTACTTC. Its protein product is CASSARDYEQYF.

This clonotype was detected a few times. The J gene is TRBJ1-1, the V gene TRBV7-2; 12 bases agree with TRBD1. The CDR3 has 16 residues. Looked up from germline, CDR1 is SGHTA and CDR2 is FQGNSA. The V and J ends lost 4 bases and 5 bases, in that order; junction bases with no gene match: 8. The CDR3 loop reads CASSSGTGGFQTEAFF. In DNA, the CDR3 is TGTGCCAGCAGCTCCGGGACAGGGGGCTTTCAGACTGAAGCTTTCTTT.

This clonotype has a handful of counts. The chain joins TRBV23-1 to TRBJ2-3; 9 bases line up with TRBD1. TRBV23-1 is an ORF; its function is uncertain. CDR3 size: 13 residues. The CDR3, as DNA: TGCGGCGGGACAGGGCTTCACACAGATACGCAGTATTTT. It translates to CGGTGLHTDTQYF.

In its sample, this clonotype was seen once. The chain is built from TRBV7-9 and TRBJ1-1; D call uncertain. Germline assignment: CDR1 SEHNR and CDR2 FQNEAQ (reference sequence). The CDR3 has 15 residues. V was clipped by 6 bases and J by 4 bases, with 18 bases between them. The CDR3 is CASSNKAGLGTEAFF. In DNA form, the CDR3 reads TGTGCCAGCAGTAATAAGGCGGGCTTAGGCACTGAAGCTTTCTTT. Together with reference TRBV7-9 and TRBJ1-1, the CDR3 gives the full variable domain: DTGVSQNPRHKITKRGQNVTFRCDPISEHNRLYWYRQTLGQGPEFLTYFQNEAQLEKSRLLSDRFSAERPKGSFSTLEIQRTEQGDSAMYLCASSNKAGLGTEAFFGQGTRLTVV.

The V and J genes are TRBV15 and TRBJ1-6, with D perhaps TRBD1 (5 bases). This CDR3 has 14 amino acids. V was pared by 0 bases and J by 6 bases, with 6 bases between. The V gene's germline CDR1 is LNHNV and CDR2 YYDKDF (reference sequence). In DNA, the CDR3 is TGTGCCACCAGCAGAGAGACAGCTAATTCACCCCTCCACTTT. Its translation: CATSRETANSPLHF.

This clonotype came up a few times. Written as DNA, the CDR3 is TGCGCCAGCAGAGGACAGGGGGCGGGAGCTGAAGCTTTCTTT. Translated: CASRGQGAGAEAFF. This chain joins TRBV5-1 and TRBJ1-1; 11 bases line up with TRBD1. Germline CDR1 is SGHRS and CDR2 is YFSETQ. The CDR3 is made up of 14 amino acids. Losses at the gene ends were 5 bases for V and 6 bases for J; bases not matched to a gene: 6.

The chain is built from TRBV12-3 or TRBV12-4 and TRBJ2-6, with D possibly matching TRBD1 (6 bases). The V end lost 2 bases, the J end lost 3 bases, and 20 bases lay between the germline ends. The CDR3 runs 19 residues. Here the CDR3 reads CASSLIWDMGLIGANVLTF. CDR3 in DNA: TGTGCCAGCAGTTTAATATGGGACATGGGGTTGATTGGGGCCAACGTCCTGACTTTC.

This clonotype appeared a few times. The rearrangement joins TRBV24-1 to TRBJ2-1, with TRBD1 matching over 9 bases. The J segment lost 8 bases and the V segment lost 8 bases, leaving 9 bases of the junction unmatched. Looked up from germline, CDR1 is KGHDR and CDR2 is SFDVKD. CDR3 size: 14 residues. The CDR3 here is CATNSGTGFDEQFF. For the CDR3, the DNA is TGTGCCACCAACTCCGGGACAGGGTTCGATGAGCAGTTCTTC.

This clonotype turned up a few times. V is TRBV6-5 and J is TRBJ1-5, with 9 nucleotides matching TRBD1. The CDR3 extends over 15 amino acids. The germline V gene encodes CDR1 MNHEY and CDR2 SVGAGI. With V trimmed by 5 bases and J by 3 bases, 5 bases remained unmatched. The CDR3 DNA reads TGTGCCAGCAGTCCAGGGACAGGGCTCAATCAGCCCCAGCATTTT. This gives the protein CASSPGTGLNQPQHF.

This clonotype has at least ten counts. The chain recombines TRBV5-5 with TRBJ1-2, with no clear D. Germline V CDR1 and CDR2: SGHKS, YYEKEE (reference sequence). The V end lost 0 bases, the J end lost 4 bases, and 10 bases lay between the germline ends. The CDR3 runs to 14 residues. CDR3 region: CASSLGGIGYGYTF. The CDR3, as DNA: TGTGCCAGCAGCTTGGGGGGTATAGGCTATGGCTACACCTTC.

This chain connects TRBV6-1 to TRBJ2-7, with a possible D match to TRBD2 (6 bases). Germline CDR1 reads MNHNS; CDR2 reads SASEGT. This CDR3 has 15 residues. Trimming cost V 6 bases and J 6 bases, with 21 bases left between them. CDR3 in DNA: TGTGCCAGCAGCGCGGTGCGGGGCCATATGGTCGAGCAGTACTTC. Translated, it gives CASSAVRGHMVEQYF.